This T cell receptor beta chain was identified during a study of T cells in Graves' hyperthyroidism and ophthalmopathy. This clonotype was seen only once. Using RNA transcripts as the source, TCR beta CDR3 regions were amplified. In the first-round RT-PCR of the TCR CDR3, the HTBI primer set was used. TCRdb recomputed calls from the multiplex PCR reads with MiXCR, one row per CDR3 protein. The data hold 500,000 or so distinct CDR3 sequences, with under 20% observed a single time. This CDR3 is built from 17 residues. The germline CDR1 and CDR2 sequences are MNHEY and SVGEGT. Trimming took 9 bases from V and 0 from J, leaving 18 bases between them.

The clonotype comes from a woman under 30 with Graves' ophthalmopathy. This chain connects TRBV6-2 or TRBV6-3 to TRBJ2-6, with D perhaps TRBD2 (6 bases). The sample consisted of blood. This CDR3 reads CASRSGLSHSGANVLTF. The CDR3 coding sequence is TGTGCCAGTAGGTCGGGACTTTCACACTCTGGGGCCAACGTCCTGACTTTC.